This section outlines one TCR beta chain sequence together with its context. In this sample, this clonotype turned up many times. Its antigen remains unidentified. No base quality values were provided; no much bigger clone lies one nucleotide off. The entry originates in a study of CD8 T cells in ankylosing spondylitis (dated by TCRdb to about 2017). In the study overall: The study profiled T cell receptor beta repertoires in healthy donors and ankylosing spondylitis patients to find disease-linked TCR variants. The full study cohort comprised around 25 ankylosing spondylitis patients and roughly 100 healthy donors. Peripheral blood samples were taken, and synovial fluid was additionally collected from ankylosing spondylitis patients. Points the paper makes about the study in general: A TCR beta motif of seven or eight highly homologous amino acid variants appeared characteristic of blood from ankylosing spondylitis patients. The disease-linked clones were reported to be significantly enriched in matched synovial fluid samples from ankylosing spondylitis patients. Some TCR beta motif variants had previously been reported in synovial fluid and blood of reactive arthritis patients, which suggested common disease-initiation mechanisms. In peripheral blood, the disease-linked clones were found at relatively low frequencies and had a CD8+ phenotype.

Between the V and J ends, shortened by 4 bases and 14 bases respectively, the junction contains 15 bases. The CDR3, from cysteine to phenylalanine, totals 12 residues. The kept DNA is CDR3 alone, 36 bases in frame from the first base. The sequencer listed for this sample is Illumina HiSeq 2500. TCR beta libraries were prepared by quantitative 5'-RACE with molecular barcodes. Turning to the authors' computational methods: A new computational method based on a probabilistic model of VDJ rearrangement was used to identify disease-linked TCR variants. The public reads were quality trimmed at Q25 with fastp and then assembled into clones with MiXCR by TCRdb, keeping productive beta chains. Rows with one shared CDR3 protein collapse into an entry with the most common genes and DNA. The V and J calls were determined by TCRdb, not by the authors. This sample lists 300,000 to 350,000 distinct CDR3 sequences; about 20% were detected once. The ten top clones hold 3.5% of the sample.

This TCR derives from a female donor with ankylosing spondylitis or in good health (not recorded which). Input material: blood, either unsorted or a sorted T cell fraction (not recorded which). The sequence joins TRBV12-3 or TRBV12-4 to TRBJ2-1; the D gene is perhaps TRBD1 or TRBD2, each of them matching over 5 bases. DNA sequence: TGTGCCAGCAGTTCCCTTGGGGGAGTGGAGTTCTTC. This gives the protein CASSSLGGVEFF.